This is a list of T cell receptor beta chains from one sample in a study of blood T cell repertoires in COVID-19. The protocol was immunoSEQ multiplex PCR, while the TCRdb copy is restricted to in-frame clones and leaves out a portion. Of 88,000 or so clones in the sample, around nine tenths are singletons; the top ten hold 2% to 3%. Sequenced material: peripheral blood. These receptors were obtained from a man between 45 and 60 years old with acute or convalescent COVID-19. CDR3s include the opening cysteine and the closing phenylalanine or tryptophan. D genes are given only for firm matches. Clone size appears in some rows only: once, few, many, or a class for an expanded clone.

CASSRTGVTEAFF,TGTGCCAGCAGCCGGACAGGGGTCACTGAAGCTTTCTTT,TRBV5-6,TRBD1,NA,TRBJ1-1
CATSDRNYYGYTF,TGTGCCACCAGTGACAGGAACTACTATGGCTACACCTTC,TRBV24-1,NA,NA,TRBJ1-2
CASSYSKGNNEQFF,TGTGCCAGCAGTTACTCGAAGGGGAACAATGAGCAGTTCTTC,TRBV6-5,NA,few,TRBJ2-1
CASSEDGTRRSQYF,TGTGCCAGCAGTGAAGATGGGACAAGGCGTTCGCAGTACTTC,TRBV6-1,NA,once,TRBJ2-7
CASSSSGPQKTGGQWNEQYF,TGTGCCAGCAGTTCCTCCGGGCCCCAAAAAACAGGGGGCCAGTGGAACGAGCAGTACTTC,TRBV28,TRBD1,NA,TRBJ2-7
CASSEWTASTGELFF,TGTGCCAGCAGTGAGTGGACAGCTTCTACCGGGGAGCTGTTTTTT,TRBV2,NA,NA,TRBJ2-2
CATSEEGDEQYF,TGTGCCACCAGTGAAGAAGGGGACGAGCAGTACTTC,TRBV24-1,NA,NA,TRBJ2-7
CASSLGGPREPQHF,TGTGCCAGCAGCTTAGGGGGGCCTAGAGAGCCCCAGCATTTT,TRBV11-2,NA,NA,TRBJ1-5
CASSGLGLAGVGDTQYF,TGTGCCAGCAGCGGATTAGGACTAGCGGGGGTCGGAGATACGCAGTATTTT,TRBV5-6,TRBD2,NA,TRBJ2-3
CASSERNGLLSNQPQHF,TGTGCCAGCAGTGAACGAAACGGTCTTTTAAGCAATCAGCCCCAGCATTTT,TRBV6-1,NA,NA,TRBJ1-5
CASSPAGQGRYNEQFF,TGTGCCAGCAGCCCCGCCGGACAGGGCCGATACAATGAGCAGTTCTTC,TRBV27,TRBD1,NA,TRBJ2-1
CASSRYSTENLYGYTF,TGTGCCAGCAGCCGATACTCGACGGAGAATCTCTATGGCTACACCTTC,TRBV4-2,NA,NA,TRBJ1-2
CASSLRDSYEQYF,TGTGCCAGCAGCTTACGGGATTCCTACGAGCAGTACTTC,TRBV11-2,NA,NA,TRBJ2-7
CASSLTGAGANTGELFF,TGTGCCAGCAGCTTAACGGGTGCGGGGGCGAACACCGGGGAGCTGTTTTTT,TRBV7-3,TRBD2,once,TRBJ2-2
CASSLAEQVNYGYTF,TGCGCCAGCAGCTTGGCCGAACAGGTGAACTATGGCTACACCTTC,TRBV5-1,NA,NA,TRBJ1-2
CASTAGYVSEAFF,TGTGCCAGCACCGCAGGGTATGTCTCTGAAGCTTTCTTT,TRBV12-3/TRBV12-4,NA,NA,TRBJ1-1
CASSYGGVNSPLHF,TGTGCCAGCAGTTACGGGGGCGTAAATTCACCCCTCCACTTT,TRBV6-5,NA,NA,TRBJ1-6
CASSSDPGPYGEQYF,TGTGCCAGTAGTAGCGACCCAGGTCCTTATGGGGAGCAGTACTTC,TRBV19,NA,NA,TRBJ2-7
CATSDPGQGVTGELFF,TGTGCCACCAGTGATCCGGGACAGGGGGTCACCGGGGAGCTGTTTTTT,TRBV24-1,TRBD1,NA,TRBJ2-2
CASSFKWFTQNTEAFF,TGTGCCAGCAGTTTCAAGTGGTTTACACAGAACACTGAAGCTTTCTTT,TRBV27,NA,once,TRBJ1-1
CASSDSGGTSTDTQYF,TGTGCCAGCAGTGACTCGGGGGGTACTAGCACAGATACGCAGTATTTT,TRBV6-4,NA,NA,TRBJ2-3
CATSTGQKNIQYF,TGTGCCACCAGTACGGGACAAAAAAACATTCAGTACTTC,TRBV15,NA,NA,TRBJ2-4
CASSTQNRGRVNVLTF,TGTGCCAGCAGCACCCAGAACAGGGGGCGCGTTAACGTCCTGACTTTC,TRBV9,TRBD1,NA,TRBJ2-6
CASSLTGIGEYREQYF,TGCGCCAGCAGCCTAACAGGGATTGGGGAATATCGGGAGCAGTACTTC,TRBV5-1,NA,NA,TRBJ2-7
CASSFQEDWAAFNYGYTF,TGTGCCAGCAGCTTCCAAGAGGACTGGGCGGCCTTTAACTATGGCTACACCTTC,TRBV11-2,NA,NA,TRBJ1-2
CASSLASGLYGYTF,TGCGCCAGCAGCCTTGCGTCTGGACTCTATGGCTACACCTTC,TRBV4-3,NA,NA,TRBJ1-2
CASSGTRASYNEQFF,TGCGCCAGCAGCGGCACTAGAGCCTCCTACAATGAGCAGTTCTTC,TRBV5-1,NA,NA,TRBJ2-1
CASSLRTGGTGELFF,TGTGCCAGCAGCTTAAGGACAGGGGGCACCGGGGAGCTGTTTTTT,TRBV9,TRBD1,NA,TRBJ2-2
CAIRGQVNTEAFF,TGTGCCATCAGGGGACAGGTGAACACTGAAGCTTTCTTT,TRBV10-3,TRBD1,NA,TRBJ1-1
CASTWDRENYGYTF,TGTGCCAGCACCTGGGACAGGGAGAACTATGGCTACACCTTC,TRBV6-5,TRBD1,NA,TRBJ1-2
CASSIKGQGWTEAFF,TGTGCCAGTAGTATAAAGGGACAGGGGTGGACTGAAGCTTTCTTT,TRBV19,TRBD1,NA,TRBJ1-1
CASSDTGGTNEKLFF,TGCGCCAGCAGCGATACAGGGGGAACTAATGAAAAACTGTTTTTT,TRBV5-1,TRBD1,NA,TRBJ1-4
CASSLAGGLFPDTQYF,TGTGCCAGCAGCCTAGCGGGAGGGCTGTTCCCAGATACGCAGTATTTT,TRBV7-2,TRBD2,NA,TRBJ2-3
CASSLQGNQPQHF,TGCGCCAGCAGCTTACAGGGGAATCAGCCCCAGCATTTT,TRBV5-1,TRBD1,NA,TRBJ1-5
CSLREGSSYTF,TGCAGTCTGCGGGAGGGAAGTAGCTACACCTTC,TRBV29-1,NA,NA,TRBJ1-2
CASSDLWDIPNLSLHF,TGTGCCAGCAGCGATCTGTGGGACATTCCCAATTTGTCCCTCCACTTT,TRBV6-2/TRBV6-3,NA,NA,TRBJ1-6
CASSGGLGTDTQYF,TGCGCCAGCAGCGGCGGGCTCGGAACAGATACGCAGTATTTT,TRBV5-1,NA,once,TRBJ2-3
CASSRGTSGSYNEQFF,TGCGCCAGCAGCAGAGGGACTAGCGGGAGTTACAATGAGCAGTTCTTC,TRBV5-1,TRBD2,once,TRBJ2-1
CASSPGLAGGLKNTGELFF,TGTGCCAGCAGCCCCGGACTAGCGGGAGGGCTAAAGAACACCGGGGAGCTGTTTTTT,TRBV5-4,TRBD2,NA,TRBJ2-2
CASSSQGATDTQYF,TGTGCCAGTAGTTCACAGGGGGCGACAGATACGCAGTATTTT,TRBV19,TRBD1,NA,TRBJ2-3
CASSQASGSYEQYF,TGCGCCAGCAGCCAGGCTAGCGGATCCTACGAGCAGTACTTC,TRBV4-1,TRBD2,NA,TRBJ2-7
CASSQDLGTGVNEKLFF,TGTGCCAGCAGCCAAGATCTCGGGACAGGGGTCAATGAAAAACTGTTTTTT,TRBV3-1/TRBV3-2,TRBD1,NA,TRBJ1-4
CASSTMDFSYNEQFF,TGCGCCAGCAGCACTATGGACTTCTCCTACAATGAGCAGTTCTTC,TRBV4-3,NA,NA,TRBJ2-1
CASSTTTGSYEQYF,TGTGCCAGTAGTACGACCACAGGATCCTACGAGCAGTACTTC,TRBV19,NA,NA,TRBJ2-7
CASSSPGAPTDTQYF,TGTGCCAGCAGTTCCCCAGGGGCCCCCACAGATACGCAGTATTTT,TRBV27,NA,NA,TRBJ2-3
CASRPSNIQYF,TGTGCCAGCCGTCCTTCAAACATTCAGTACTTC,TRBV5-4,NA,NA,TRBJ2-4
CASKTGSGGLGTDTQYF,TGTGCCAGCAAAACGGGTAGCGGGGGTTTAGGCACAGATACGCAGTATTTT,TRBV2,TRBD2,NA,TRBJ2-3
CASSVLGGGKLFF,TGTGCCAGCAGTGTCCTTGGTGGGGGGAAACTGTTTTTT,TRBV25-1,NA,few,TRBJ1-4
CASSGGTGWGTEAFF,TGTGCCAGCAGCGGAGGGACAGGGTGGGGCACTGAAGCTTTCTTT,TRBV5-5,TRBD1,NA,TRBJ1-1
CASSSLSGGEQFF,TGTGCCAGCAGCTCCCTCAGTGGGGGGGAGCAGTTCTTC,TRBV7-3,NA,NA,TRBJ2-1
CASSQDTRGLKEKLFF,TGTGCCAGCAGCCAAGATACGAGGGGGCTAAAGGAAAAACTGTTTTTT,TRBV4-2,TRBD1,NA,TRBJ1-4
CAIHGGGRENTEAFF,TGTGCCATCCACGGAGGAGGTCGGGAGAACACTGAAGCTTTCTTT,TRBV28,NA,NA,TRBJ1-1
CASSSDPSTPNGYTF,TGTGCCAGTAGTAGTGACCCCTCGACTCCTAATGGCTACACCTTC,TRBV19,NA,once,TRBJ1-2
CASRAGASEKLFF,TGTGCCAGCAGAGCGGGAGCGAGTGAAAAACTGTTTTTT,TRBV7-9,NA,NA,TRBJ1-4
CASSVQGNYGYTF,TGTGCCAGTAGTGTACAGGGTAACTATGGCTACACCTTC,TRBV19,NA,NA,TRBJ1-2
CAISFGGLWTEAFF,TGTGCCATCTCTTTCGGGGGATTATGGACTGAAGCTTTCTTT,TRBV6-5,NA,once,TRBJ1-1
CASSLNGDANTIYF,TGTGCCAGCAGTTTAAATGGAGATGCGAACACCATATATTTT,TRBV27,NA,NA,TRBJ1-3
CASSLGGTGGVTEAFF,TGTGCCAGCAGCTTAGGAGGGACAGGGGGCGTCACTGAAGCTTTCTTT,TRBV13,TRBD1,NA,TRBJ1-1
CASSPWQGASTDTQYF,TGTGCCAGCAGTCCGTGGCAGGGGGCGAGCACAGATACGCAGTATTTT,TRBV28,TRBD1,NA,TRBJ2-3